Following are 4 T cell receptor beta chains from one sample sequenced in a study of spatial heterogeneity in lung cancer. Study-wide findings and caveats: It was found that expanded intratumoral alpha and beta TCR counts tracked tumor mutation counts.

TCRdb itself ran the 5' RACE reads through MiXCR, one entry per CDR3 protein. The table lists about 7,000 distinct CDR3 sequences, about 14% of them singletons, with 8.1% in the top ten. Their recognized antigens are unknown. Time point reported: sample taken at primary tumor resection. The sample in question was lung tumor tissue, obtained at surgery. The receptors come from a male donor with early-stage non-small cell lung cancer.

This clonotype has at least ten counts. V is TRBV9 and J is TRBJ2-3; D is unclear. Trimming removed 1 base from V and 5 bases from J, with 5 bases in between. The CDR3 totals 12 residues. CDR1 is SGDLS and CDR2 is YYNGEE in the germline V gene. This chain's CDR3 is CASSVTGDTQYF. As DNA, the CDR3 is TGTGCCAGCAGCGTAACCGGAGATACGCAGTATTTT. Supplemented by reference TRBV9 and TRBJ2-3, the full variable domain reads DSGVTQTPKHLITATGQRVTLRCSPRSGDLSVYWYQQSLDQGLQFLIQYYNGEERAKGNILERFSAQQFPDLHSELNLSSLELGDSALYFCASSVTGDTQYFGPGTRLTVL.

This clonotype was detected ten times or more. The chain joins TRBV12-5 to TRBJ1-3, with TRBD1 identical over 9 bases. Germline CDR1 is LGHNT and CDR2 is FRNRAP. With V trimmed by 6 bases and J by 4 bases, 13 bases remained unmatched. The CDR3 has 17 amino acids. The CDR3 DNA follows: TGTGCTAGTGGATATGACAGGGGGAAAGAGCCCGGAAACACCATATATTTT. Amino acids: CASGYDRGKEPGNTIYF.

In this sample, this clonotype turned up many times. The V call is TRBV2, the J call TRBJ1-2; no reliable D call. V was cut by 6 bases and J by 3 bases, with 8 bases left in between. Looked up from germline, CDR1 is SNHLY and CDR2 is FYNNEI. This CDR3 comprises 12 residues. CDR3 amino acids: CASSLDDYGYTF. For the CDR3, the DNA is TGTGCCAGCAGCCTAGACGACTATGGCTACACCTTC.

The V gene is TRBV30, the J gene TRBJ2-4; no firm D call. Deletions cut 0 bases from V and 4 bases from J, with 10 bases between. The germline V gene encodes CDR1 GTSNPN and CDR2 SVGIG (reference sequence). The CDR3 has 14 amino acids. CDR3 sequence: CAWSVVFGKNIQYF. Written as DNA, the CDR3 is TGTGCCTGGAGTGTAGTCTTCGGGAAAAACATTCAGTACTTC.